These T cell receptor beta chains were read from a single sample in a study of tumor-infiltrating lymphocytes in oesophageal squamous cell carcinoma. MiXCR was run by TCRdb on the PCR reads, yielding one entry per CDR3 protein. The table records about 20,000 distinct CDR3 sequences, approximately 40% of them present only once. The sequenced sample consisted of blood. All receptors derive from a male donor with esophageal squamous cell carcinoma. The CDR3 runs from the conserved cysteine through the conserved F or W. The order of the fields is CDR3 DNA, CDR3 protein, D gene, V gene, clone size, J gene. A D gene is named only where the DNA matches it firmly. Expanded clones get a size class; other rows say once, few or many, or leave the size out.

CDR3 DNA: TGTGCCAGCAGCCGTCCACCCGGGACAGGGGTGGAGCAGTACTTC
CDR3 protein: CASSRPPGTGVEQYF
D gene: TRBD1
V gene: TRBV7-8
clone size: medium-sized
J gene: TRBJ2-7

CDR3 DNA: TGTGCCGTAACTTTTTGGCAGCGTCGAGGGAGCTACACTGAAGCTTTCTTT
CDR3 protein: CAVTFWQRRGSYTEAFF
D gene: .
V gene: TRBV12-3/TRBV12-4
clone size: medium-sized
J gene: TRBJ1-1

CDR3 DNA: TGTGCCAGCAGCCCTAACAGCTATGAGCAGTTCTTC
CDR3 protein: CASSPNSYEQFF
D gene: .
V gene: TRBV5-4
clone size: once
J gene: TRBJ2-1

CDR3 DNA: TGTGCCATCAGTAGACCCGGTGGTAGCGGGAGGCTAGATACGCAGTATTTT
CDR3 protein: CAISRPGGSGRLDTQYF
D gene: TRBD2
V gene: TRBV10-3
clone size: .
J gene: TRBJ2-3

CDR3 DNA: TGTGCCAGCAGTTTGGGGCAGGAGAACACCGGGGAGCTGTTTTTT
CDR3 protein: CASSLGQENTGELFF
D gene: .
V gene: TRBV12-3/TRBV12-4
clone size: few
J gene: TRBJ2-2

CDR3 DNA: TGCGCCAGCAGCTGGGACAGGGTTAGCACAGATACGCAGTATTTT
CDR3 protein: CASSWDRVSTDTQYF
D gene: TRBD1
V gene: TRBV5-1
clone size: many
J gene: TRBJ2-3

CDR3 DNA: TGCGCCAGCAGGTCCACCAGCTCCTATAATTCACCCCTCCACTTT
CDR3 protein: CASRSTSSYNSPLHF
D gene: .
V gene: TRBV5-1
clone size: .
J gene: TRBJ1-6

CDR3 DNA: TGTGCCAGCAGCTTAGGCAGCGGGAGTTCGGAGACCCAGTACTTC
CDR3 protein: CASSLGSGSSETQYF
D gene: TRBD2
V gene: TRBV7-2
clone size: .
J gene: TRBJ2-5

CDR3 DNA: TGTGCCAGCAGCTTAAATATCGGTAGCGGGAGCGTAGATACGCAGTATTTT
CDR3 protein: CASSLNIGSGSVDTQYF
D gene: TRBD2
V gene: TRBV7-3
clone size: .
J gene: TRBJ2-3

CDR3 DNA: TGTGCCAGCAGCTCCATACGGGACAGGGGGTTCTGGGAGACCCAGTACTTC
CDR3 protein: CASSSIRDRGFWETQYF
D gene: TRBD1
V gene: TRBV7-2
clone size: once
J gene: TRBJ2-5

CDR3 DNA: .
CDR3 protein: CASSLVKPSARDPVLRF
D gene: .
V gene: TRBV7-8
clone size: .
J gene: TRBJ2-6

CDR3 DNA: TGTGCCAGCAGTACACAGGGCTGGGAGCAGTACTTC
CDR3 protein: CASSTQGWEQYF
D gene: .
V gene: TRBV28
clone size: many
J gene: TRBJ2-5

CDR3 DNA: TGTGCCAGCAGCTTAGGTGGGGCACGGGAGACCCAGTACTTC
CDR3 protein: CASSLGGARETQYF
D gene: .
V gene: TRBV11-1
clone size: many
J gene: TRBJ2-5

CDR3 DNA: TGTGCCAGCAGCTCCCTGGGCGGAAGCACAGATACGCAGTATTTT
CDR3 protein: CASSSLGGSTDTQYF
D gene: .
V gene: TRBV11-3
clone size: medium-sized
J gene: TRBJ2-3

CDR3 DNA: TGTGCCAGCAGTTACGGACCGGTGATCACAGATACGCAGTATTTT
CDR3 protein: CASSYGPVITDTQYF
D gene: .
V gene: TRBV6-6
clone size: medium-sized
J gene: TRBJ2-3

CDR3 DNA: TGCGCCAGCAGTGACGGGACTTCCCAAGAGACCCAGTACTTC
CDR3 protein: CASSDGTSQETQYF
D gene: .
V gene: TRBV10-1
clone size: many
J gene: TRBJ2-5

CDR3 DNA: TGTGCCAGCAGCTCACTGCGGTACGAGCAGTACTTC
CDR3 protein: CASSSLRYEQYF
D gene: .
V gene: TRBV7-9
clone size: medium-sized
J gene: TRBJ2-7

CDR3 DNA: TGTGCCAGCAGTTACTCGAAAGGGACAGGCTTCTATGGCTACACCTTC
CDR3 protein: CASSYSKGTGFYGYTF
D gene: TRBD1
V gene: TRBV6-6
clone size: medium-sized
J gene: TRBJ1-2

CDR3 DNA: TGTGCCAGCAGCTTAGTAGTGTCAGATACGCAGTATTTT
CDR3 protein: CASSLVVSDTQYF
D gene: .
V gene: TRBV7-4
clone size: .
J gene: TRBJ2-3

CDR3 DNA: TGTGCCAGTTTATTCTCTGGGGCCAACGTCCTGACTTTC
CDR3 protein: CASLFSGANVLTF
D gene: .
V gene: TRBV7-2
clone size: few
J gene: TRBJ2-6

CDR3 DNA: TGTGCCAGCAGCTCCCCTCGAGGCGGGGCTTCCGATACGCAGTATTTT
CDR3 protein: CASSSPRGGASDTQYF
D gene: .
V gene: TRBV7-6
clone size: once
J gene: TRBJ2-3

CDR3 DNA: TGTGCCAGCAGCCGGACCGCGGGGGGTAACATTCAGTACTTC
CDR3 protein: CASSRTAGGNIQYF
D gene: TRBD2
V gene: TRBV11-1
clone size: .
J gene: TRBJ2-4

CDR3 DNA: TGTGCCAGCAGCCACCGGGACATGCATTCACCCCTCCACTTC
CDR3 protein: CASSHRDMHSPLHF
D gene: .
V gene: TRBV9
clone size: .
J gene: TRBJ2-4

CDR3 DNA: TGCAGTGCTCTAAGACTAGCGGGCCCCAGCGAGCAGTTCTTC
CDR3 protein: CSALRLAGPSEQFF
D gene: TRBD2
V gene: TRBV20-1
clone size: few
J gene: TRBJ2-1

CDR3 DNA: TGTGCCAGCAGCCTACGGGACAGTCACTCTGGGGCCAACGTCCTGACTTTC
CDR3 protein: CASSLRDSHSGANVLTF
D gene: TRBD1
V gene: TRBV7-8
clone size: .
J gene: TRBJ2-6

CDR3 DNA: TGTGCCAGCTCCCCGTACAGGGGCGAGCAGTACTTC
CDR3 protein: CASSPYRGEQYF
D gene: TRBD1
V gene: TRBV18
clone size: .
J gene: TRBJ2-7

CDR3 DNA: TGTGCCAGCAGCCAAGGGGCAGGCCAAGAGACCCAGTACTTC
CDR3 protein: CASSQGAGQETQYF
D gene: .
V gene: TRBV3-1
clone size: few
J gene: TRBJ2-5

CDR3 DNA: TGTGCCAGCAGCGCCGCCAGCGGGAGCGGGTACGAGCAGTACTTC
CDR3 protein: CASSAASGSGYEQYF
D gene: TRBD2
V gene: TRBV2
clone size: few
J gene: TRBJ2-7

CDR3 DNA: TGTGTCAGCAGCTGGCGACTAGCAAGTAATCACAATGAGCAGTTCTTC
CDR3 protein: CVSSWRLASNHNEQFF
D gene: TRBD2
V gene: TRBV7-2
clone size: .
J gene: TRBJ2-1

CDR3 DNA: TGTGCCAGTAGTATAGATCGAAGTGCAAACTATGGCTACACCTTC
CDR3 protein: CASSIDRSANYGYTF
D gene: .
V gene: TRBV19
clone size: few
J gene: TRBJ1-2

CDR3 DNA: TGTGCCAGCAGCTTAGAAGACAGTAGCAATCAGCCCCAGCATTTT
CDR3 protein: CASSLEDSSNQPQHF
D gene: .
V gene: TRBV7-8
clone size: medium-sized
J gene: TRBJ1-5

CDR3 DNA: TGTGCCAGCAGTTACTCCACCGGGACCCGAGAGACCCAGTACTTC
CDR3 protein: CASSYSTGTRETQYF
D gene: .
V gene: TRBV6-5
clone size: .
J gene: TRBJ2-5

CDR3 DNA: TGTGCCAGCAGCTCCTCGACTAGCGGGAATGGGAGGGAGCAGTACTTC
CDR3 protein: CASSSSTSGNGREQYF
D gene: TRBD2
V gene: TRBV7-8
clone size: medium-sized
J gene: TRBJ2-7

CDR3 DNA: TGTGCCAGTACCACGACCCGTAGAGCAAACACTGAAGCTTTCTTT
CDR3 protein: CASTTTRRANTEAFF
D gene: .
V gene: TRBV19
clone size: .
J gene: TRBJ1-1